This TCR beta chain appears in the sequencing data of a study of shared clonotypes between healthy human individuals (dated by TCRdb to 2018 to 2021). As for the study more broadly: Three men and a couple of women, aged 18 to 49 years, made up the cohort. Per donor, three plates each were used for CD4 naive and CD4 memory, two for CD8 naive, and one for CD8 memory. Blood TCR repertoires of roughly five healthy adults were deeply sequenced to estimate repertoire size and the extent of clonotype sharing between individuals. Libraries were prepared and TCR repertoires were sequenced by different laboratories using diverse techniques, in order to increase sequencing depth and limit assay-specific biases. Between about 0.94 and 8.9 billion PBMCs per donor were obtained by leukapheresis. Results the study describes overall, beyond this receptor: Across a few donors, roughly 5.1% of naive CD4, approximately 3.5% of naive CD8, 2.3% of memory CD4, and about 0.44% of memory CD8 clonotypes were shared. Sampling was limited to blood, and TCR repertoires in tissue likely differ from TCR repertoires in blood. Rarefaction of sorted-subset datasets indicated incomplete sequencing despite the large sequencing depth. Compared with non-shared clonotypes, the clonotypes found in all four sorted-subset donors had higher generation probabilities. Larger estimated clonotype richness was generally found for naive subsets than for memory subsets. The small number of donors limited the genetic and exposure-history diversity represented. Pairwise subsampling indicated that sequencing depth was expected to affect the degree of clonotype sharing among donors.

Donors were healthy HIV-negative adults with no recently reported acute infections or vaccinations. All donors were Caucasian adults living in Nashville, Tennessee, USA. Magnetic negative selection was used to enrich CD4+ T cells, after which naive cells were positively selected on CD45RA and the negative fraction became the memory subset. Blood was obtained by leukapheresis, after which PBMCs were separated by Ficoll-Histopaque density gradient centrifugation and cryopreserved in liquid nitrogen vapor phase. Analytical flow cytometry was used to check the purity and quantity of each magnetically sorted T cell population. Genomic DNA was isolated from each sorted fraction and quantified by UV absorbance on a Nanodrop 2000c. Concerning this clone itself: Its specific antigen is unknown. No much larger clone exists at a distance of one base, and base qualities are not known.

TCR CDR3 regions were amplified from genomic DNA by multiplex PCR using the deep immunoSEQ assay. Genomic DNA extracted from each cell subset was distributed evenly over all wells of several immunoSEQ 96-well plates, and each plate served as one replicate. For sorted subsets, around 0.2 ug genomic DNA, equal to 30,000 to 35,000 T cell genomes, was loaded into each replicate PCR. The purified libraries were quantified using a Qubit 3.0 fluorometer, sized with a Bioanalyzer 2100, and then quantified again using the KAPA Library Quantification kit. Every immunoSEQ 96-well plate was sequenced on a separate single-read 150-cycle Illumina NextSeq 550 flow cell. As for the authors' bioinformatics: Because only junctional sequences without quality scores were contained in the immunoSEQ output, filtering matching that applied to full-length reads could not be performed. To assign V/J genes and CDR3, sequences were annotated using PyIR, a Python wrapper for IgBLAST v1.9, with IMGT germline references. Reads with weak V/J assignments (E-value above 1e-6), missing CDR3, stop codons, out-of-frame junctions, or ambiguous translated residues were removed. V3J clonotypes were defined by identical inferred V gene, J gene, and CDR3 amino acid sequence. To compute the percentage overlap between repertoires, the number of shared unique clonotypes was divided by the size of the smaller repertoire. Repertoire richness was assessed with RTK rarefaction, the Chao1 estimator, and Recon v2.1 estimates of unobserved clonotypes. Generation probabilities for all TCRbeta clonotypes obtained by the gDNA method from a few donors were computed using OLGA. The source is immuneACCESS, and TCRdb retained only in-frame sequences with V and J called. Part of the clones is not carried over; for the studies checked, unresolved V genes explain less than half of this, and the remainder is unexplained. Clone size and the V and J calls come from that table; the DNA yielded D and trimming. Present in this sample are approximately 2.5 million clones, around 90% of which were seen just once. The ten largest make up 0.14% of the sample.

The germline V gene yields MNHEY for CDR1 and SVGAGI for CDR2. V is clipped by 2 bases and J by 5 bases, and the sequence between their germline boundaries is 15 bases long. The CDR3 runs 15 amino acids, cysteine and phenylalanine included. Only the CDR3 DNA is retained, 45 bases long and in frame from the first base. The TCR sequence derives from a man between 18 and 35 years old in good health. Here the chain combines TRBV6-5 and TRBJ1-1; confidence is insufficient to name the D gene. Specimen: naive CD4+ T cells sorted from blood. Interpreted using the paper, the cell subset or site label stands for: CD45RA+ positively selected. In nucleotides, the sequence is TGTGCCAGCAGTTACGGCAGGCTCCCCGGAACTGAAGCTTTCTTT. This sequence encodes CASSYGRLPGTEAFF.